This is a list of T cell receptor beta chains from one sample in a study of cytomegalovirus exposure and HLA in healthy donors. The table came from immunoSEQ multiplex PCR; TCRdb's copy has only in-frame clones and leaves some out. Of some 120,000 clones listed, less than 85% are singletons. Sequencing was performed on PBMCs. The source of these receptors is a male donor in good health and CMV-seronegative. Each CDR3 is given with its conserved first and last residue.

v_gene: TRBV5-4; j_gene: TRBJ2-1; CDR3aa: CASSSGSSRVRNEQFF
v_gene: TRBV14; j_gene: TRBJ1-2; CDR3aa: CASSQETGGANGYTF
v_gene: TRBV11-2; j_gene: TRBJ2-7; CDR3aa: CASSLDLGTGATYEQYF
v_gene: TRBV5-1; j_gene: TRBJ2-7; CDR3aa: CASSGSGTDYEQYF
v_gene: TRBV2; j_gene: TRBJ2-6; CDR3aa: CASTPDRAGANVLTF
v_gene: TRBV11-3; j_gene: TRBJ2-2; CDR3aa: CASSAGVHTGELFF
v_gene: TRBV7-3; j_gene: TRBJ2-1; CDR3aa: CASSLTAGGSYNEQFF
v_gene: TRBV21-1; j_gene: TRBJ1-5; CDR3aa: CASSKPTGKGNQPQHF
v_gene: TRBV7-2; j_gene: TRBJ2-3; CDR3aa: CASSLRLAVELEQDTQYF
v_gene: TRBV6-1; j_gene: TRBJ1-2; CDR3aa: CASSETGGGAPMGYGYTF
v_gene: TRBV6-4; j_gene: TRBJ1-1; CDR3aa: CASSDNEGTGSTEAFF
v_gene: TRBV28; j_gene: TRBJ1-5; CDR3aa: CASIRDTYQPQHF
v_gene: TRBV10-1; j_gene: TRBJ1-2; CDR3aa: CASSGSLGYGYTF
v_gene: TRBV2; j_gene: TRBJ1-4; CDR3aa: CASSEAVTGYWEKLFF
v_gene: TRBV2; j_gene: TRBJ2-5; CDR3aa: CASIRTIQETQYF
v_gene: TRBV27; j_gene: TRBJ2-3; CDR3aa: CASRRKSTGYSVTDTQYF
v_gene: TRBV6-1; j_gene: TRBJ2-6; CDR3aa: CASSDQGAGANGLTF
v_gene: TRBV6-1; j_gene: TRBJ2-7; CDR3aa: CFKQKAAYEQYF
v_gene: TRBV7-6; j_gene: TRBJ2-3; CDR3aa: CASSLGPGLQGDTQYF
v_gene: TRBV5-1; j_gene: TRBJ2-3; CDR3aa: CASSRPGQGSTDTQYF
v_gene: TRBV2; j_gene: TRBJ1-2; CDR3aa: CASSKDRPGGYTF
v_gene: TRBV6-1; j_gene: TRBJ1-3; CDR3aa: CASSDGTARNTIYF
v_gene: TRBV4-1; j_gene: TRBJ1-1; CDR3aa: CASSQVRGSEAFF
v_gene: TRBV27; j_gene: TRBJ1-2; CDR3aa: CASSFARTINYGYTF
v_gene: TRBV6-1; j_gene: TRBJ1-1; CDR3aa: CASSDSGGWTEAFF
v_gene: TRBV5-4; j_gene: TRBJ2-1; CDR3aa: CASSSRGGDEQFF
v_gene: TRBV6-4; j_gene: TRBJ2-7; CDR3aa: CASSDHRQGQGSEQYF
v_gene: TRBV7-6; j_gene: TRBJ2-1; CDR3aa: CASSFSDTGQFF
v_gene: TRBV5-6; j_gene: TRBJ2-3; CDR3aa: CASSLDPLGTDTQYF
v_gene: TRBV7-9; j_gene: TRBJ2-7; CDR3aa: CASSPGLFVNSYEQYF
v_gene: TRBV12-5; j_gene: TRBJ2-3; CDR3aa: CASGPGGYSLSDTQYF
v_gene: TRBV5-1; j_gene: TRBJ2-7; CDR3aa: CASSPLAGAPHEQYF
v_gene: TRBV6-4; j_gene: TRBJ2-3; CDR3aa: CASSTGTGYSDTQYF
v_gene: TRBV5-1; j_gene: TRBJ2-3; CDR3aa: CASSGTAGDDTQYF
v_gene: TRBV5-4; j_gene: TRBJ2-2; CDR3aa: CASSLVRGRTGELFF
v_gene: TRBV30; j_gene: TRBJ1-2; CDR3aa: CAWSRGRRENGYTF
v_gene: TRBV25-1; j_gene: TRBJ1-5; CDR3aa: CASSEMGDSYSNQPQHF
v_gene: TRBV7-9; j_gene: TRBJ1-2; CDR3aa: CASSSGDSIGYTF
v_gene: TRBV7-2; j_gene: TRBJ1-1; CDR3aa: CASSYGTGRNTEAFF
v_gene: TRBV4-2; j_gene: TRBJ1-2; CDR3aa: CASSHTLRGGDGYGYTF
v_gene: TRBV6-6; j_gene: TRBJ2-7; CDR3aa: CASSSTTSGSYEQYF
v_gene: TRBV11-2; j_gene: TRBJ2-7; CDR3aa: CASSLPGQGSYEQYF
v_gene: TRBV19; j_gene: TRBJ2-2; CDR3aa: CASTDRGHTGELFF
v_gene: TRBV7-9; j_gene: TRBJ1-4; CDR3aa: CSSSSVDRGSEKLFF
v_gene: TRBV4-1; j_gene: TRBJ1-6; CDR3aa: CASSQKLRGPRINSPLHF
v_gene: TRBV28; j_gene: TRBJ1-4; CDR3aa: CASRPGSGDEKLFF
v_gene: TRBV29-1; j_gene: TRBJ2-7; CDR3aa: CSVGGAGGAYEQYF
v_gene: TRBV5-1; j_gene: TRBJ2-1; CDR3aa: CASSLGFGEGEQFF